This TCR beta chain was identified in a study of control samples from healthy donors and cancer patients. V lost 4 bases to trimming and J lost 5 bases; unmatched junction nucleotides: 8. The CDR3 has 15 residues. Germline assignment: CDR1 SGHNT and CDR2 YYREEE (reference sequence). Profiled with immunoSEQ multiplex PCR; TCRdb holds only in-frame clones, not every one. The table records about 130,000 clones, around 94% of them present only once. The gene calls are TRBV5-4 and TRBJ2-3, with 9 bases lining up with TRBD1. Sequenced material: PBMCs. This clonotype was obtained from a man aged 55-75 years with colorectal cancer. The CDR3, as DNA: TGTGCCAGCAGCCCCGGGACAGGGAGGGGAGATACGCAGTATTTT. Amino acid sequence: CASSPGTGRGDTQYF.